This T cell receptor (beta chain) appears in the sequencing data of a study of OX40 agonist ivuxolimab in advanced cancers. In the study overall: Patients were dosed intravenously with ivuxolimab at 0.01 to 10 mg/kg every 2 weeks.

Study findings and constraints: Doses of 0.1 to 3.0 mg/kg were accompanied by clonal expansion of CD4+ and CD8+ blood T cells by week 6.

Using immunoSEQ multiplex PCR, the repertoire was profiled, and TCRdb retains in-frame clones only, with some absent. The sample gives tens of thousands of clones, 80% to 90% of which show up once; approximately 0.41% is in the top ten. Of note for this clone: Its specificity is not known.

The sequencing here drew on CD4+ or CD8+ T cells sorted from blood, taken in a trial of the OX40 agonist ivuxolimab. This clonotype was obtained from an adult with an advanced solid tumor such as melanoma, head and neck, liver or kidney cancer.

In DNA form, the CDR3 reads TGTGCCAGCAGTTGGGGGAGGCGCCTCATGAACACTGAAGCTTTCTTT. This encodes CASSWGRRLMNTEAFF. This sequence joins TRBV28 and TRBJ1-1; the D gene is possibly TRBD1 (5 bases). The V gene's germline CDR1 is MDHEN and CDR2 SYDVKM. V was shortened by 4 bases and J by 0 bases, with 15 bases between the two germline ends. The CDR3 length is 16 residues.